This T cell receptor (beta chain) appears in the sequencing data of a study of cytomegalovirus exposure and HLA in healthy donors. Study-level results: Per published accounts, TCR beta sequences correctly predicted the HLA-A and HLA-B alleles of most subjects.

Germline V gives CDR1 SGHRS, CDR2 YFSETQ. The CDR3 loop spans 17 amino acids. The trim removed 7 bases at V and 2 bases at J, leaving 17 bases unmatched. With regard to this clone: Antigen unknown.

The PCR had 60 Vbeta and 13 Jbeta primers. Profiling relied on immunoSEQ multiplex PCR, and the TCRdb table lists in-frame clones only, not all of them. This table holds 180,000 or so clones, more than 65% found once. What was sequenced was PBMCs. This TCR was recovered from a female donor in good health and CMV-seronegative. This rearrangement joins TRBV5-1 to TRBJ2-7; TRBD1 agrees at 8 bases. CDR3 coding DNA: TGCGCCAGCGGCCCCGGGACAGGCACCGACCCGGCCTACGAGCAGTACTTC. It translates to CASGPGTGTDPAYEQYF.